This TCR beta chain came from a study of OX40 agonist ivuxolimab in advanced cancers. The study, taken as a whole, reports: Expanded clones were, on average, more numerous in CD8+ T cells than in CD4+.

With respect to this clone: Its specificity is not known.

The data were produced by immunoSEQ multiplex PCR, yet TCRdb's version contains in-frame clones alone and is incomplete. The profile shows approximately 25,000 clones, over 75% of them singletons. The V end lost 2 bases, the J end lost 2 bases, and 7 bases lay between the germline ends. The CDR3 loop spans 14 amino acids. Per germline, CDR1 MNHNY and CDR2 SVGAGI (reference sequence). The sequencing here drew on CD4+ or CD8+ T cells sorted from blood, taken in a trial of the OX40 agonist ivuxolimab. The chain is built from TRBV6-6 and TRBJ1-3; D remains ambiguous. The TCR sequence derives from an adult with an advanced solid tumor such as melanoma, head and neck, liver or kidney cancer. Here the CDR3 DNA reads TGTGCCAGCAGTTACGGGCCAACTGGAAACACCATATATTTT. Encoded protein: CASSYGPTGNTIYF.